The T cell receptor beta chain under discussion was sequenced for a study of T cell changes during pregnancy in multiple sclerosis (dated by TCRdb to between 2017 and 2020). Study-level background: The study examined how the T cell repertoire changed over the course of pregnancy in women with multiple sclerosis.

Concerning this clone: Its cognate antigen has yet to be identified. No base-level quality is on record; no much larger clone is a single base apart.

The library was produced with the immunoSEQ multiplex PCR assay. The source is immuneACCESS, and TCRdb retained only in-frame sequences with V and J called. Part of the clones is not carried over; for the studies checked, unresolved V genes explain less than half of this, and the remainder is unexplained. This sample lists approximately 33,000 clones; just over 85% were detected once. The ten most abundant clones make up 0.74% of the sample. The sample was CD4+ T cells from peripheral blood mononuclear cells, taken in the first trimester of pregnancy. This sequence was found in a female donor in good health, enrolled as a control in a pregnancy study.

The sequenced DNA is TGTGCTAGTGCTAGGGACAGAAACACCATATATTTT. Its protein reads: CASARDRNTIYF. The chain was built from TRBV12-5 and TRBJ1-3, and TRBD1 may be the D gene, going by 6 matching bases. From its cysteine to its phenylalanine, the CDR3 spans 12 amino acids. The read is trimmed to its CDR3 DNA, 36 bases read in frame from base 1. Between the V and J ends, shortened by 7 bases and 5 bases respectively, the junction contains 9 bases. CDR1 and CDR2, looked up from the germline V gene, are LGHNT and FRNRAP.